Shown below are 23 T cell receptor beta chains from a single sample sequenced in a study of shared clonotypes between healthy human individuals. The assay was immunoSEQ multiplex PCR, and TCRdb's table has in-frame clones only and misses some. The table includes around 1 million clones, about 80% detected once. Sequenced: memory CD4+ T cells sorted from blood. Subset here: CD45RA-negative fraction. All receptors derive from a man between 18 and 29 years old in good health.

The genes are TRBV5-1 and TRBJ1-6; no clear D. Germline V gives CDR1 SGHRS, CDR2 YFSETQ. There are 13 residues in the CDR3. V was cut by 0 bases and J by 8 bases, with 6 bases left in between. CDR3 in amino acids: CASSLGTDSPLHF. The CDR3, as DNA: TGCGCCAGCAGCTTGGGGACGGATTCACCCCTCCACTTT.

This clone was observed many times. This chain joins TRBV7-2 and TRBJ2-7, with TRBD2 as a possible D gene (5 bases). CDR3 length: 13 residues. V was trimmed by 1 base and J by 9 bases, leaving 13 bases between them. Germline loops: CDR1 SGHTA, CDR2 FQGNSA. The CDR3 region is CASSLGGDAGQYF. The CDR3 DNA follows: TGTGCCAGCAGCTTAGGGGGTGACGCGGGGCAGTACTTC.

The CDR3 spells CAPTERRDTGQETQYF. In DNA, the CDR3 is TGTGCTCCCACTGAGCGACGGGACACGGGACAAGAGACCCAGTACTTC. The V gene is TRBV19, the J gene TRBJ2-5, with D perhaps matching TRBD1 (6 bases). CDR1 is LNHDA, CDR2 SQIVND, per germline (reference sequence). The CDR3 sequence is 16 residues long. Full variable domain (outside the CDR3, taken from reference TRBV19 and TRBJ2-5): DGGITQSPKYLFRKEGQNVTLSCEQNLNHDAMYWYRQDPGQGLRLIYYSQIVNDFQKGDIAEGYSVSREKKESFPLTVTSAQKNPTAFYLCAPTERRDTGQETQYFGPGTRLLVL.

This clone was observed a handful of times. This rearrangement joins TRBV7-9 to TRBJ2-7, with D possibly matching TRBD1 (5 bases). Trimming took 1 base from V and 2 from J, leaving 9 bases between them. There are 14 residues in the CDR3. Per germline, CDR1 SEHNR and CDR2 FQNEAQ (reference sequence). This chain's CDR3 is CASSLGNRPYEQYF. CDR3 DNA: TGTGCCAGCAGCTTAGGAAACAGGCCCTACGAGCAGTACTTC.

V usage is TRBV27 and J usage is TRBJ2-1, with TRBD2 identical over 9 bases. CDR3 length: 15 residues. CDR1 is MNHEY, CDR2 SMNVEV, per germline (reference sequence). Trimming took 7 bases from V and 4 from J; bases not matched to a gene: 8. DNA of the CDR3: TGTGCCAGCAATGCCGCGGGGGGGCTTTACAATGAGCAGTTCTTC. Its translation: CASNAAGGLYNEQFF.

The J gene is TRBJ2-3, the V gene TRBV5-1, with 8 bases aligning to TRBD2. This CDR3 comprises 15 residues. The germline V gene has CDR1 SGHRS and CDR2 YFSETQ. Germline trimming cut 4 bases from V and 1 base from J; bases unmatched to any gene: 5. The CDR3 loop is CASSQRELGTDTQYF. The CDR3 DNA follows: TGCGCCAGCAGCCAGCGGGAGTTGGGCACAGATACGCAGTATTTT.

This clone was seen a few times. This chain links TRBV5-1 with TRBJ2-3, with 14 bases that match TRBD2. V dropped 4 bases and J dropped 3; count of bases not matched to a gene: 4. Germline-derived CDR1 and CDR2 are SGHRS and YFSETQ. This CDR3 is 16 amino acids long. In DNA form, the CDR3 reads TGCGCCAGCAGCGAGACTAGCGGGAGGGCAACAGATACGCAGTATTTT. This encodes CASSETSGRATDTQYF.

The V gene is TRBV19, the J gene TRBJ2-5; TRBD2 aligns across 8 bases. The CDR3 contains 13 residues. The J segment lost 4 bases and the V segment lost 6 bases, leaving 4 bases of the junction unmatched. Germline V gives CDR1 LNHDA, CDR2 SQIVND (reference sequence). The CDR3 spells CASSAAGGETQYF. CDR3 coding DNA: TGTGCCAGTAGCGCGGCGGGAGGAGAGACCCAGTACTTC.

This chain links TRBV15 with TRBJ2-1; 10 bases match TRBD2. Germline CDR1 LNHNV, CDR2 YYDKDF (reference sequence). The V and J ends lost 8 bases and 5 bases, in that order; junction bases with no gene match: 15. The CDR3 has 17 amino acids. CDR3 bases: TGTGCCACCCGAGGGCGAGCGGGGGGGCCGGGGAACAATGAGCAGTTCTTC. Amino acids: CATRGRAGGPGNNEQFF.

Only one count was recorded for this clone. The chain recombines TRBV15 with TRBJ2-3, with D maybe TRBD1 (5 bases). CDR3 length: 15 amino acids. V was shortened by 2 bases and J by 0 bases, with 9 bases between the two germline ends. Germline V gene data show CDR1 as LNHNV and CDR2 as YYDKDF (reference sequence). CDR3 protein: CATSRQGTSTDTQYF. CDR3 nucleotide sequence: TGTGCCACCAGCAGACAGGGTACAAGCACAGATACGCAGTATTTT.

The V and J genes are TRBV29-1 and TRBJ2-5; weak D call: TRBD2 (5 bases). The CDR3 sequence is 13 residues long. The V gene's germline CDR1 is SQVTM and CDR2 ANQGSEA. V was pared by 6 bases and J by 2 bases, with 13 bases between. The CDR3, as DNA: TGCAGCGTGTTGAGGGCTGGACAAGAGACCCAGTACTTC. Protein product: CSVLRAGQETQYF.

J is TRBJ2-5 and V is TRBV30; D may be TRBD1 (6 bases). CDR3 size: 12 residues. With 4 bases removed from V and 2 bases from J, the gap between germline ends came to 8 bases. CDR1 and CDR2 from the germline V gene are GTSNPN and SVGIG (reference sequence). The CDR3 bases are TGTGCCTGGACTAGGGGGCAAGAGACCCAGTACTTC. This codes for CAWTRGQETQYF.

The chain recombines TRBV9 with TRBJ2-6; D remains unclear. The CDR3 is made up of 15 amino acids. V was shortened by 0 bases and J by 0 bases, with 4 bases between the two germline ends. Per germline, CDR1 SGDLS and CDR2 YYNGEE. The chain's CDR3 is CASSVERSGANVLTF. CDR3 DNA sequence: TGTGCCAGCAGCGTAGAGCGCTCTGGGGCCAACGTCCTGACTTTC.

The chain links TRBV28 to TRBJ1-2; 7 bases are a match to TRBD1. CDR1 is MDHEN, CDR2 SYDVKM, per germline. The V and J ends lost 7 bases and 0 bases, in that order; junction bases with no gene match: 5. The CDR3 sequence is 14 residues long. This chain's CDR3 is CASTPTGPNYGYTF. The DNA for the CDR3 is TGTGCCAGCACCCCGACAGGGCCTAACTATGGCTACACCTTC.

The sample holds a few counts of this clone. V usage is TRBV5-4 and J usage is TRBJ2-6; no firm D call. The CDR3 is made up of 12 amino acids. Trimming cost V 10 bases and J 0 bases, with 5 bases left between them. Looked up from germline, CDR1 is SGHNT and CDR2 is YYREEE (reference sequence). CDR3: CAQTSGANVLTF. The CDR3 DNA follows: TGTGCCCAGACCTCTGGGGCCAACGTCCTGACTTTC.

The CDR3 here is CASSESVGTFQETQYF. The CDR3 DNA reads TGTGCCAGCAGTGAATCCGTCGGGACTTTCCAAGAGACCCAGTACTTC. The rearrangement uses TRBV6-1 and TRBJ2-5, with a possible D match to TRBD2 (6 bases). V was pared by 2 bases and J by 1 base, with 14 bases between. The CDR3 loop spans 16 amino acids. CDR1 MNHNS and CDR2 SASEGT come from the germline V gene.

The chain combines TRBV28 with TRBJ1-5, with TRBD1 identical over 12 bases. CDR1 MDHEN and CDR2 SYDVKM come from the germline V gene. The CDR3 consists of 18 residues. V was clipped by 4 bases and J by 0 bases; unmatched bases: 7. In DNA form, the CDR3 reads TGTGCCAGCAGTTCCGGGACAGGGGGCGGAAATAGCAATCAGCCCCAGCATTTT. It yields the protein CASSSGTGGGNSNQPQHF.

The chain is built from TRBV6-5 and TRBJ2-7, with 9 positions matching TRBD1. Per germline, CDR1 MNHEY and CDR2 SVGAGI. This CDR3 is built from 14 residues. V lost 7 bases, J lost 4 bases, and 8 bases stayed unmatched. CDR3 residues: CASKLDRGGYEQYF. CDR3 nucleotides: TGTGCCAGCAAATTAGACAGGGGGGGTTACGAGCAGTACTTC.

The chain couples TRBV5-4 to TRBJ2-3, with 8 bases identical to TRBD1. The CDR3 consists of 14 residues. Looked up from germline, CDR1 is SGHNT and CDR2 is YYREEE (reference sequence). V lost 5 bases, J lost 4 bases, and 6 bases stayed unmatched. The CDR3 bases are TGTGCCAGCAGTTTTACGACAGGGGCAGATACGCAGTATTTT. Translated: CASSFTTGADTQYF.

V and J are TRBV9 and TRBJ1-1; TRBD1 agrees at 7 bases. The CDR3 contains 15 residues. Germline values: CDR1 SGDLS, CDR2 YYNGEE. Trimming cost V 0 bases and J 4 bases; bases outside gene matches: 6. The CDR3 nucleotides are TGTGCCAGCAGCGTAGGAGGGACAGAAGGCACTGAAGCTTTCTTT. Translation gives CASSVGGTEGTEAFF.

The rearrangement links TRBV27 to TRBJ1-5, with D hard to call. V gave up 1 base and J gave up 0 bases, with 16 bases separating them. This CDR3 region has 18 residues. The germline V gene encodes CDR1 MNHEY and CDR2 SMNVEV (reference sequence). The CDR3, as DNA: TGTGCCAGCAGTTTATTTTCGAGACCGCTGGATAGCAATCAGCCCCAGCATTTT. Translating gives CASSLFSRPLDSNQPQHF.

V usage is TRBV30 and J usage is TRBJ1-2; D gene ambiguous. The germline CDR1 and CDR2 sequences are GTSNPN and SVGIG (reference sequence). The ends were cut back, 0 bases at V and 7 bases at J, with 12 bases in the middle. CDR3 length: 13 residues. The CDR3 DNA reads TGTGCCTGGAGTGTACTGGTCATCAGTGGCTACACCTTC. This translates into CAWSVLVISGYTF.

The chain joins TRBV5-8 to TRBJ2-1, with 10 bases aligning to TRBD1. V lost 0 bases and J lost 7; bases outside the gene matches: 7. Looked up from germline, CDR1 is SGHTS and CDR2 is YDEGEE. The CDR3 has 16 residues. The CDR3 DNA is TGTGCCAGCAGCTTGGCCGGGACAGGGGCGCTAAATGAGCAGTTCTTC. Its protein is CASSLAGTGALNEQFF.